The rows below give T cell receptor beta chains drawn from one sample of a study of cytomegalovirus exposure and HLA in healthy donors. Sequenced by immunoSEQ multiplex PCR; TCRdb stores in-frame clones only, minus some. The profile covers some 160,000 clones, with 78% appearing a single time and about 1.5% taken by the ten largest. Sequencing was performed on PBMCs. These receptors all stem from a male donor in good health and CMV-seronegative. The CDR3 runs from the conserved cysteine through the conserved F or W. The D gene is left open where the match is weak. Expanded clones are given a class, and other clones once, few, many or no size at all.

CDR3aa: CASSLAGRGYSPLHF; CDR3nt: TGTGCCAGCAGCTTGGCCGGCAGGGGTTATTCACCCCTCCACTTT; j_gene: TRBJ1-6; v_gene: TRBV5-4; abundance: NA; d_gene: NA
CDR3aa: CASSSGASTDTQYF; CDR3nt: TGTGCCAGCAGCTCCGGAGCTAGCACAGATACGCAGTATTTT; j_gene: TRBJ2-3; v_gene: TRBV5-6; abundance: NA; d_gene: NA
CDR3aa: CASRGRPEAFF; CDR3nt: TGTGCCAGTAGGGGGCGACCTGAAGCTTTCTTT; j_gene: TRBJ1-1; v_gene: TRBV28; abundance: many; d_gene: TRBD1
CDR3aa: CASSVARDTGELFF; CDR3nt: TGTGCCAGCAGCGTAGCTCGGGACACCGGGGAGCTGTTTTTT; j_gene: TRBJ2-2; v_gene: TRBV9; abundance: NA; d_gene: NA
CDR3aa: CATSRDLTTQETQYF; CDR3nt: TGTGCCACCAGCAGAGATCTGACAACTCAAGAGACCCAGTACTTC; j_gene: TRBJ2-5; v_gene: TRBV15; abundance: NA; d_gene: NA
CDR3aa: CASSPTDSGGANTQYF; CDR3nt: TGTGCCAGCAGCCCAACTGATAGCGGGGGGGCGAATACGCAGTATTTT; j_gene: TRBJ2-3; v_gene: TRBV7-3; abundance: NA; d_gene: TRBD2
CDR3aa: CASRGPDRALHYEQYF; CDR3nt: TGTGCCAGCAGGGGACCAGACAGGGCTTTACACTACGAGCAGTACTTC; j_gene: TRBJ2-7; v_gene: TRBV28; abundance: NA; d_gene: TRBD1
CDR3aa: CASSPGQGSYEQYF; CDR3nt: TGTGCCAGCTCACCGGGACAGGGCAGCTACGAGCAGTACTTC; j_gene: TRBJ2-7; v_gene: TRBV18; abundance: NA; d_gene: TRBD1
CDR3aa: CASLGTLRGEKLFF; CDR3nt: TGTGCCAGCCTTGGGACACTTCGGGGTGAAAAACTGTTTTTT; j_gene: TRBJ1-4; v_gene: TRBV6-6; abundance: once; d_gene: NA
CDR3aa: CASSQGPGGGDQYF; CDR3nt: TGCGCCAGCAGCCAAGGCCCCGGGGGAGGAGACCAGTACTTC; j_gene: TRBJ2-5; v_gene: TRBV4-3; abundance: NA; d_gene: NA
CDR3aa: CSVGHQGGEQFF; CDR3nt: TGCAGCGTTGGCCACCAAGGGGGCGAGCAGTTCTTC; j_gene: TRBJ2-1; v_gene: TRBV29-1; abundance: NA; d_gene: TRBD1
CDR3aa: CASSLARDRYTDTQYF; CDR3nt: TGTGCCAGCAGCTTAGCCCGGGACAGGTACACAGATACGCAGTATTTT; j_gene: TRBJ2-3; v_gene: TRBV7-9; abundance: few; d_gene: TRBD1
CDR3aa: CASSPGKTGGTDTQYF; CDR3nt: TGTGCCAGCTCACCAGGGAAAACAGGGGGAACAGATACGCAGTATTTT; j_gene: TRBJ2-3; v_gene: TRBV18; abundance: NA; d_gene: TRBD1
CDR3aa: CASSLGLAGTETQYF; CDR3nt: TGTGCCAGCAGCTTGGGACTAGCGGGGACAGAGACCCAGTACTTC; j_gene: TRBJ2-5; v_gene: TRBV5-6; abundance: NA; d_gene: TRBD2
CDR3aa: CASRGQVEEETQYF; CDR3nt: TGTGCCAGCAGGGGACAGGTTGAAGAAGAGACCCAGTACTTC; j_gene: TRBJ2-5; v_gene: TRBV5-4; abundance: NA; d_gene: TRBD1
CDR3aa: CASSFSGTGGEGYTF; CDR3nt: TGCGCCAGCAGCTTCTCCGGGACAGGGGGTGAGGGCTACACCTTC; j_gene: TRBJ1-2; v_gene: TRBV5-1; abundance: once; d_gene: TRBD1
CDR3aa: CASSFTSAVTQYF; CDR3nt: TGTGCCAGCAGTTTTACTAGCGCGGTTACGCAGTATTTT; j_gene: TRBJ2-3; v_gene: TRBV27; abundance: NA; d_gene: TRBD2
CDR3aa: CASSGATQGNYGYTF; CDR3nt: TGTGCCAGCAGCGGGGCTACGCAAGGGAACTATGGCTACACCTTC; j_gene: TRBJ1-2; v_gene: TRBV11-2; abundance: few; d_gene: NA
CDR3aa: CASSLPGDYGYTF; CDR3nt: TGTGCCAGCAGCTTGCCGGGAGACTATGGCTACACCTTC; j_gene: TRBJ1-2; v_gene: TRBV5-4; abundance: NA; d_gene: NA
CDR3aa: CASGPEKGQDYGEQFF; CDR3nt: TGTGCCAGCGGACCCGAGAAGGGACAGGATTATGGTGAGCAGTTCTTC; j_gene: TRBJ2-1; v_gene: TRBV28; abundance: few; d_gene: TRBD1
CDR3aa: CASSLKSRELVLPDTQYF; CDR3nt: TGTGCCAGCAGCTTAAAATCCCGGGAACTAGTACTGCCAGATACGCAGTATTTT; j_gene: TRBJ2-3; v_gene: TRBV7-8; abundance: NA; d_gene: NA
CDR3aa: CASSVLDTGSGNTIYF; CDR3nt: TGTGCCAGCAGCGTTTTGGACACAGGCTCTGGAAACACCATATATTTT; j_gene: TRBJ1-3; v_gene: TRBV9; abundance: NA; d_gene: NA
CDR3aa: CASNRGLNTEAFF; CDR3nt: TGTGCCAGCAACAGGGGGTTGAACACTGAAGCTTTCTTT; j_gene: TRBJ1-1; v_gene: TRBV6-1; abundance: NA; d_gene: TRBD1
CDR3aa: CASRIGQEYNEQFF; CDR3nt: TGCGCCAGCCGAATCGGACAGGAATACAATGAGCAGTTCTTC; j_gene: TRBJ2-1; v_gene: TRBV5-1; abundance: NA; d_gene: TRBD1
CDR3aa: CASSPLPGGAGETQYF; CDR3nt: TGTGCCAGCTCACCATTGCCAGGGGGCGCGGGAGAGACCCAGTACTTC; j_gene: TRBJ2-5; v_gene: TRBV18; abundance: NA; d_gene: TRBD1
CDR3aa: CASMAGGSTDTQYF; CDR3nt: TGTGCCAGCATGGCAGGGGGATCGACAGATACGCAGTATTTT; j_gene: TRBJ2-3; v_gene: TRBV28; abundance: NA; d_gene: TRBD1
CDR3aa: CASSQQGAVSEQYF; CDR3nt: TGCGCCAGCAGCCAACAGGGGGCAGTATCCGAGCAGTACTTC; j_gene: TRBJ2-7; v_gene: TRBV4-3; abundance: NA; d_gene: TRBD1
CDR3aa: CAGQGAGEQYF; CDR3nt: TGTGCCGGACAGGGGGCTGGTGAGCAGTACTTC; j_gene: TRBJ2-7; v_gene: TRBV30; abundance: NA; d_gene: TRBD1
CDR3aa: CSVRGRQGDWGAFF; CDR3nt: TGCAGCGTAAGGGGTCGGCAGGGCGATTGGGGAGCTTTCTTT; j_gene: TRBJ1-1; v_gene: TRBV29-1; abundance: NA; d_gene: NA
CDR3aa: CASSPTAGGQQFF; CDR3nt: TGTGCCAGCTCACCGACAGCGGGAGGCCAGCAGTTCTTC; j_gene: TRBJ2-1; v_gene: TRBV18; abundance: NA; d_gene: TRBD2
CDR3aa: CASSGTGVETQYF; CDR3nt: TGTGCCAGCAGCGGGACGGGGGTAGAGACCCAGTACTTC; j_gene: TRBJ2-5; v_gene: TRBV5-5; abundance: NA; d_gene: NA